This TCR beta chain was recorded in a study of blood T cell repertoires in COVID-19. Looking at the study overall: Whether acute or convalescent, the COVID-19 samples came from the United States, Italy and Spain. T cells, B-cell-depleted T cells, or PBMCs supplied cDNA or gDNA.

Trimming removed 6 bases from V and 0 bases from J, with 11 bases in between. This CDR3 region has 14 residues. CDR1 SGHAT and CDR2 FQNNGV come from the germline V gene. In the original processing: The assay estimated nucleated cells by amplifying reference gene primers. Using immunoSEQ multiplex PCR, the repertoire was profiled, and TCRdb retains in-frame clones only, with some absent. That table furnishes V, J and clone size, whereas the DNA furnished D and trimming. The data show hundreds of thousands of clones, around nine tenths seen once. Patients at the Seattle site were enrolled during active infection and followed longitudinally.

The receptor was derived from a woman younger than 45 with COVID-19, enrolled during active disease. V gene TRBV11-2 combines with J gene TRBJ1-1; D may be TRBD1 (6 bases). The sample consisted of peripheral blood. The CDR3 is CASRRTEMNTEAFF. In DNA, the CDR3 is TGTGCCAGCAGACGGACAGAGATGAACACTGAAGCTTTCTTT.